These 8 T cell receptor beta chains came from one sample sequenced in a study of PD-L1 blockade in urothelial cancer listed by TCRdb under 2017. The time point label for this specimen denotes: pretreatment peripheral blood. The library relied on the immunoSEQ multiplex PCR assay. This immuneACCESS table, as held by TCRdb, lists in-frame sequences with V and J called but not all clones. Of the missing ones, under half trace to an unresolved V gene in checked studies; the others have no known cause. This sample holds around 130,000 clones; around 85% were observed only once. The ten largest clones add up to 3.2% of the sample. Sequenced material: PBMCs, taken around atezolizumab (anti-PD-L1) treatment. Every receptor here comes from a middle-aged man with urothelial cancer.

The rearrangement uses TRBV2 and TRBJ2-1, with D possibly being TRBD2 (6 bases). Germline V gives CDR1 SNHLY, CDR2 FYNNEI. V was pared by 5 bases and J by 3 bases, with 20 bases between. CDR3 length: 17 amino acids. DNA of the CDR3: TGTGCCAGCAGTCCCTATAAAACTAGCACTAGCTACAATGAGCAGTTCTTC. Protein: CASSPYKTSTSYNEQFF.

The chain is built from TRBV6-6 and TRBJ2-1; 12 bases agree with TRBD2. The trim removed 5 bases at V and 9 bases at J, leaving 8 bases unmatched. This CDR3 is 15 amino acids long. Germline V gives CDR1 MNHNY, CDR2 SVGAGI (reference sequence). DNA of the CDR3: TGTGCCAGCAGTGCCTCGACTAGCGGGAGTTTTGAGCAGTTCTTC. This gives the protein CASSASTSGSFEQFF.

The gene calls are TRBV5-6 and TRBJ1-5, with D perhaps TRBD1 (6 bases). Deletions cut 0 bases from V and 5 bases from J, with 6 bases between. The germline V gene encodes CDR1 SGHDT and CDR2 YYEEEE. The CDR3 has 13 amino acids. CDR3 in amino acids: CASSLAGDQPQHF. Here the CDR3 DNA reads TGTGCCAGCAGCTTGGCAGGGGATCAGCCCCAGCATTTT.

The rearrangement links TRBV9 to TRBJ2-1, with D unclear. This CDR3 is 15 amino acids long. With 2 bases removed from V and 0 bases from J, the gap between germline ends came to 9 bases. Germline CDR1 SGDLS, CDR2 YYNGEE. The CDR3 here is CASSVTTSSYNEQFF. CDR3 bases: TGTGCCAGCAGCGTTACCACCAGCTCCTACAATGAGCAGTTCTTC.

The CDR3 spells CASSPGTGAQVGNQPQHF. CDR3 nucleotide sequence: TGTGCCAGCAGTCCGGGGACAGGGGCTCAAGTAGGTAATCAGCCCCAGCATTTT. The chain uses TRBV28 and TRBJ1-5, with 10 bases that match TRBD1. Germline V gene lookup returns CDR1 MDHEN and CDR2 SYDVKM. Trimming removed 5 bases from V and 4 bases from J; junction bases left unmatched: 14. The CDR3 length is 18 residues.

The sample holds a few counts of this clone. Germline is not matched at one junction end, which may reflect a read error. The rearrangement joins TRBV7-7 to TRBJ1-3; D uncertain. The CDR3 has 13 residues. Per germline, CDR1 SSHAT and CDR2 FNYEAQ (reference sequence). CDR3 sequence reads: CASSVCFGNTIYF. The DNA for the CDR3 is TGTGCTAGCAGCGTCTGTTTCGGGAACACCATATATTTT.

V is TRBV9 and J is TRBJ2-3; maybe TRBD2 (5 bases). Germline CDR1 SGDLS, CDR2 YYNGEE. The CDR3 covers 15 residues. Deletions cut 1 base from V and 4 bases from J, with 13 bases between. CDR3 in DNA: TGTGCCAGCAGCGTATTATCCCGGGGAGCAGATACGCAGTATTTT. Protein: CASSVLSRGADTQYF. Full variable domain (remainder filled in from reference TRBV9 and TRBJ2-3): DSGVTQTPKHLITATGQRVTLRCSPRSGDLSVYWYQQSLDQGLQFLIQYYNGEERAKGNILERFSAQQFPDLHSELNLSSLELGDSALYFCASSVLSRGADTQYFGPGTRLTVL.

The gene calls are TRBV7-2 and TRBJ2-2, with TRBD2 identical over 14 bases. The CDR3 sequence is 19 residues long. J gave up 4 bases and V 4 bases, and 11 bases lay outside the gene matches. Germline loops: CDR1 SGHTA, CDR2 FQGNSA. The CDR3 coding sequence is TGTGCCAGCAGCTCAAAACCGGGACTAGCGGGAGTCACCACCGGGGAGCTGTTTTTT. Amino acid sequence: CASSSKPGLAGVTTGELFF. The full variable domain, completed using reference TRBV7-2 and TRBJ2-2, is GAGVSQSPSNKVTEKGKDVELRCDPISGHTALYWYRQSLGQGLEFLIYFQGNSAPDKSGLPSDRFSAERTGGSVSTLTIQRTQQEDSAVYLCASSSKPGLAGVTTGELFFGEGSRLTVL.